The 28 T cell receptor beta chains below were found in one sample sequenced in a study of cytomegalovirus exposure and HLA in healthy donors. The study ran its PCR with 60 Vbeta and 13 Jbeta primers. Here immunoSEQ multiplex PCR was the method, and the copy in TCRdb shows in-frame clones only, minus some. The sample comprises about 200,000 clones, about 77% of which are singletons, and approximately 3% rests with the top ten. Sequencing used PBMCs. The receptors stem from a woman aged 25 to 39 in good health and CMV-seronegative.

The gene calls are TRBV15 and TRBJ1-1; TRBD1 might be the D (6 bases). The ends were cut back, 0 bases at V and 4 bases at J, with 9 bases in the middle. Germline CDR1 is LNHNV and CDR2 is YYDKDF (reference sequence). CDR3 size: 14 residues. CDR3 sequence: CATSRDQGSTEAFF. CDR3 DNA sequence: TGTGCCACCAGCAGAGATCAGGGGAGCACTGAAGCTTTCTTT.

V and J are TRBV30 and TRBJ1-2; 7 bases match TRBD1. Germline V gene lookup returns CDR1 GTSNPN and CDR2 SVGIG (reference sequence). The V and J ends lost 2 bases and 4 bases, in that order; junction bases with no gene match: 1. The CDR3 runs to 12 residues. In DNA form, the CDR3 reads TGTGCCTGGAGTACAGGGGTCTATGGCTACACCTTC. This gives the protein CAWSTGVYGYTF.

The gene calls are TRBV10-3 and TRBJ2-5; weak D call: TRBD1 (5 bases). V was trimmed by 8 bases and J by 5 bases, leaving 12 bases between them. This CDR3 contains 12 residues. CDR1 and CDR2 from the germline V gene are ENHRY and SYGVKD. Here the CDR3 DNA reads TGTGCCATCGGGGCCAGGGCGGAGACCCAGTACTTC. Translating gives CAIGARAETQYF.

This clone was seen a single time. The J gene is TRBJ1-4, the V gene TRBV5-6; D uncertain. Germline V CDR1 and CDR2: SGHDT, YYEEEE. V gave up 3 bases and J gave up 7 bases, with 25 bases separating them. This CDR3 is built from 18 residues. CDR3 in amino acids: CASSYRHDLETHSEKLFF. The CDR3 DNA sequence: TGTGCCAGCAGCTACCGACATGATTTAGAGACCCATAGTGAAAAACTGTTTTTT.

Regarding this clone: In the same sample, other DNA sequences code for this CDR3. The chain has TRBV5-1 and TRBJ1-2; TRBD1 is a possible D gene (6 bases). Per the germline V gene, CDR1 is SGHRS and CDR2 is YFSETQ. The CDR3 has 14 residues. V lost 0 bases and J 2 bases, leaving 8 bases between the germline ends. CDR3 DNA sequence: TGCGCCAGCAGCTTGGGGGGGGGCAACTATGGCTACACCTTC. Amino acids: CASSLGGGNYGYTF.

The gene calls are TRBV5-4 and TRBJ2-5; 11 nucleotides align to TRBD2. The V and J ends lost 2 bases and 4 bases, in that order; junction bases with no gene match: 4. CDR1 SGHNT and CDR2 YYREEE come from the germline V gene (reference sequence). This CDR3 is 15 amino acids long. The CDR3 coding sequence is TGTGCCAGCAGCTTACCGGGACTAGCGGCAGAGACCCAGTACTTC. Translating it yields CASSLPGLAAETQYF.

The rearrangement joins TRBV7-9 to TRBJ1-2, with 8 positions matching TRBD1. V was clipped by 1 base and J by 6 bases; unmatched bases: 4. Looked up from germline, CDR1 is SEHNR and CDR2 is FQNEAQ (reference sequence). There are 14 residues in the CDR3. CDR3 coding DNA: TGTGCCAGCAGCTTAGGCTCAGGGGGCGATGGCTACACCTTC. This sequence encodes CASSLGSGGDGYTF.

This chain joins TRBV4-3 and TRBJ1-3, with D possibly matching TRBD1 (6 bases). Germline V gives CDR1 LGHNA, CDR2 YSLEER. This CDR3 region has 15 residues. V was clipped by 1 base and J by 2 bases, with 9 bases between them. In DNA form, the CDR3 reads TGCGCCAGCAGCCAAGGGACAGTAACTGGAAACACCATATATTTT. As protein: CASSQGTVTGNTIYF.

The CDR3 here is CASMRRGELFF. CDR3 nucleotide sequence: TGTGCCAGCATGAGGCGCGGGGAGCTGTTTTTT. The V call is TRBV28, the J call TRBJ2-2; D remains unclear. The CDR3 extends over 11 amino acids. Germline V gene lookup returns CDR1 MDHEN and CDR2 SYDVKM. Trimming removed 7 bases from V and 7 bases from J, with 7 bases in between.

In this sample, this clone turned up a few times. This chain links TRBV18 with TRBJ1-2; the D gene is possibly TRBD1 (5 bases). This CDR3 contains 16 residues. Germline V gene sequence: CDR1 KGHSH, CDR2 LQKENI. Deletions cut 3 bases from V and 0 bases from J, with 14 bases between. CDR3 protein: CASSPYPDTSNYGYTF. As DNA, the CDR3 is TGTGCCAGCTCACCCTACCCGGACACCTCTAACTATGGCTACACCTTC.

This chain uses TRBV6-1 with TRBJ1-6; D ambiguous. Germline-derived CDR1 and CDR2 are MNHNS and SASEGT. This CDR3 spans 15 amino acids. Trimming stripped 4 bases from V and 0 bases from J, with 7 bases between. The CDR3 sequence is CASSVGSSYNSPLHF. The CDR3 bases are TGTGCCAGCAGTGTGGGGAGCTCCTATAATTCACCCCTCCACTTT.

This clone was detected only once. The CDR3 region is CASREGTGTVEWETQYF. The CDR3 DNA sequence: TGCGCCAGCAGGGAGGGGACAGGGACAGTGGAGTGGGAGACCCAGTACTTC. The chain carries TRBV5-1 and TRBJ2-5; 9 bases line up with TRBD1. Looked up from germline, CDR1 is SGHRS and CDR2 is YFSETQ. The CDR3 consists of 17 residues. V trimming: 5 bases; J trimming: 5 bases; junction bases outside the gene matches: 16.

This sequence joins TRBV20-1 and TRBJ1-2, with D maybe TRBD1 (5 bases). Trimming pared 7 bases from V and 4 bases from J, leaving 10 bases between. From germline, CDR1 is DFQATT and CDR2 SNEGSKA (reference sequence). CDR3 length: 11 amino acids. The CDR3 DNA reads as TGCAGTGTGGAAGGGGTCTATGGCTACACCTTC. Translating it yields CSVEGVYGYTF.

This chain connects TRBV27 to TRBJ1-2; TRBD1 might be the D (6 bases). This CDR3 is 15 amino acids long. Trimming took off 5 bases at V and 3 bases at J, with 16 bases between the two ends. Germline CDR1 is MNHEY and CDR2 is SMNVEV (reference sequence). The CDR3 spells CASSTPDRLYYGYTF. CDR3 sequence (DNA): TGTGCCAGCAGTACCCCAGACAGGTTATACTATGGCTACACCTTC.

The V gene is TRBV27, the J gene TRBJ1-2; D not certain. The V gene's germline CDR1 is MNHEY and CDR2 SMNVEV (reference sequence). V shed 0 bases and J shed 3 bases, with 8 bases lying between them. The CDR3 is made up of 14 amino acids. The CDR3 sequence: CASSLSNRDYGYTF. CDR3 bases: TGTGCCAGCAGTTTATCGAACAGAGACTATGGCTACACCTTC.

The CDR3 loop is CATTSGGSGEQYF. The CDR3 coding sequence is TGTGCCACCACATCAGGGGGCTCGGGCGAGCAGTACTTC. The chain couples TRBV5-5 to TRBJ2-7; 8 nucleotides line up with TRBD1. Germline CDR1 is SGHKS and CDR2 is YYEKEE (reference sequence). J lost 6 bases, V lost 9 bases, and 11 bases had no gene match. The CDR3 length is 13 residues.

The J gene is TRBJ1-4, the V gene TRBV5-8; D call uncertain. Trimming removed 4 bases at V and 4 bases at J, with 17 bases between. The CDR3 consists of 16 residues. The germline V gene encodes CDR1 SGHTS and CDR2 YDEGEE. The CDR3 is CASSVGIVVYNEKLFF. The CDR3 coding sequence is TGTGCCAGCAGCGTCGGGATTGTGGTGTATAATGAAAAACTGTTTTTT.

The chain couples TRBV6-1 to TRBJ2-7; TRBD2 matches at 14 bases. Germline-derived CDR1 and CDR2 are MNHNS and SASEGT. There are 15 residues in the CDR3. With 4 bases clipped from V and 3 bases from J, the junction kept 2 bases outside the gene matches. CDR3 bases: TGTGCCAGCAGTGTAGGGACTAGCGGGGGCTACGAGCAGTACTTC. Residues: CASSVGTSGGYEQYF.

The rearrangement links TRBV20-1 to TRBJ1-1, with D unclear. The CDR3 is 11 residues long. Germline lookup yields CDR1 DFQATT and CDR2 SNEGSKA (reference sequence). V shed 2 bases and J shed 9 bases, with 10 bases lying between them. The CDR3 DNA is TGCAGTGCTAGACGACATTCTCAAGCTTTCTTT. It is translated as CSARRHSQAFF.

The genes are TRBV27 and TRBJ1-1; D ambiguous. The CDR3 runs to 13 residues. V lost 2 bases, J lost 3 bases, and 7 bases lay in between. Germline assignment: CDR1 MNHEY and CDR2 SMNVEV (reference sequence). CDR3 amino acids: CASSLEGDTEAFF. In nucleotides, the CDR3 is TGTGCCAGCAGTTTAGAGGGTGACACTGAAGCTTTCTTT.

This CDR3 is CASSQSGPRYNSPLHF. In nucleotides, the CDR3 is TGCGCCAGCAGCCAATCGGGTCCCCGGTATAATTCACCCCTCCACTTT. This chain joins TRBV4-1 and TRBJ1-6; no clear D. Deletions cut 2 bases from V and 4 bases from J, with 12 bases between. Germline V gene sequence: CDR1 MGHRA, CDR2 YSYEKL. The CDR3 has 16 residues.

The sample holds a few counts of this clone. In DNA, the CDR3 is TGCGCCAGCAGCCCCTCCGGGACTTACTACAATGAGCAGTTCTTC. Translated, it gives CASSPSGTYYNEQFF. The rearrangement links TRBV5-1 to TRBJ2-1; D possibly corresponds to TRBD2 (6 bases). Between the trimmed V and J ends, which lost 4 bases and 3 bases, there was a span of 14 bases. The CDR3 extends over 15 amino acids. Germline CDR1 SGHRS, CDR2 YFSETQ.

The CDR3 nucleotides read TGTGCCAGCAGCTTGGCCAGTGTGGGGGGGAAGTTGGCTTTCTTT. This encodes CASSLASVGGKLAFF. The chain recombines TRBV5-8 with TRBJ1-1; a possible D gene is TRBD1 (5 bases). The germline V gene has CDR1 SGHTS and CDR2 YDEGEE. There are 15 residues in the CDR3. Trimming cost V 0 bases and J 11 bases, with 20 bases left between them.

The rearrangement joins TRBV18 to TRBJ1-1, with a possible D match to TRBD1 (6 bases). Germline V lookup: CDR1 KGHSH, CDR2 LQKENI. V lost 8 bases, J lost 0 bases, and 10 bases lay in between. This CDR3 has 13 amino acids. The CDR3 DNA is TGTGCCAGCAGCGGACAGATGAACACTGAAGCTTTCTTT. Encoded protein: CASSGQMNTEAFF.

This clone appeared a few times. The V call is TRBV10-1, the J call TRBJ2-3; D is unclear. V was pared by 0 bases and J by 3 bases, with 7 bases between. The CDR3 covers 14 residues. Germline values: CDR1 WNHNN, CDR2 SYGVQD (reference sequence). CDR3 nucleotides: TGCGCCAGCAGTGAGTCGAGACTGACAGATACGCAGTATTTT. Its translation is CASSESRLTDTQYF.

This chain joins TRBV7-8 and TRBJ2-1; 9 nucleotides agree with TRBD2. The CDR3 runs 14 residues. V was clipped by 3 bases and J by 5 bases; unmatched bases: 2. CDR1 and CDR2 from the germline V gene are SGHVS and FQNEAQ. The DNA of the CDR3 is TGTGCCAGCAGCTTTTTAGCGGGGGACAATGAGCAGTTCTTC. This encodes CASSFLAGDNEQFF.

The chain uses TRBV7-9 and TRBJ2-7; D is perhaps TRBD1 (5 bases). V was pared by 2 bases and J by 1 base, with 12 bases between. CDR1 is SEHNR, CDR2 FQNEAQ, per germline (reference sequence). The CDR3 is 15 amino acids. The CDR3 coding sequence is TGTGCCAGCAGCTTACCCGATTGGACATCCTACGAGCAGTACTTC. Protein sequence: CASSLPDWTSYEQYF.

The J gene is TRBJ2-7, the V gene TRBV27, with 10 bases identical to TRBD1. The CDR3 sequence is 15 residues long. Trimming cost V 5 bases and J 4 bases; bases outside gene matches: 8. Germline CDR1 is MNHEY and CDR2 is SMNVEV (reference sequence). The CDR3 region is CASSLYTDRGYEQYF. The DNA for the CDR3 is TGTGCCAGCAGTCTATATACGGACAGGGGGTACGAGCAGTACTTC.